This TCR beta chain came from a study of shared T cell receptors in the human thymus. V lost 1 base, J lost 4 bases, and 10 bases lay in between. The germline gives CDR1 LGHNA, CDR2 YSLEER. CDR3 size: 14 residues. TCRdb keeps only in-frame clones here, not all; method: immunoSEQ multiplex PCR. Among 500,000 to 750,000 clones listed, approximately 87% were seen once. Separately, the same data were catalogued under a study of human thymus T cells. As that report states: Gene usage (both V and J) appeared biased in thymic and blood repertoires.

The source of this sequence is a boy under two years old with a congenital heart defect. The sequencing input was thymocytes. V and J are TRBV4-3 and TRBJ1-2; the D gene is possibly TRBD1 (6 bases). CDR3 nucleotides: TGCGCCAGCAGCCAAGGTACAGGGCTCTATGGCTACACCTTC. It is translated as CASSQGTGLYGYTF.